These T cell receptor beta chains were read from a single sample in a study of OX40 agonist ivuxolimab in advanced cancers. The repertoire was sequenced with immunoSEQ multiplex PCR; TCRdb's copy has only in-frame clones and lacks some. Here the sample spans tens of thousands of clones, 85% being singletons. The specimen comprised CD4+ or CD8+ T cells sorted from blood, sampled in a trial of the OX40 agonist ivuxolimab. Source of these receptors: an adult with an advanced solid tumor such as melanoma, head and neck, liver or kidney cancer. Both conserved end residues are part of each CDR3. Each record gives: D gene, J gene, clone size, V gene, CDR3 protein, CDR3 DNA. A D gene is named only where the DNA matches it firmly. Rows give clone size only sometimes, using once, few, many, or a class for an expanded clone.

.,TRBJ2-7,.,TRBV5-5,CASSRNGQWSYEQYF,TGTGCCAGCAGCCGTAATGGACAGTGGAGCTACGAGCAGTACTTC
.,TRBJ1-1,.,TRBV30,CAWHLGGEAFF,TGTGCCTGGCACTTAGGTGGGGAAGCTTTCTTT
TRBD1,TRBJ1-2,.,TRBV2,CARTGTGDYGYTF,TGTGCCAGGACCGGGACAGGGGACTATGGCTACACCTTC
TRBD2,TRBJ2-3,.,TRBV7-9,CASSLIAGGTDTQYF,TGTGCCAGCAGCTTAATAGCGGGAGGCACAGATACGCAGTATTTT
TRBD2,TRBJ2-2,few,TRBV4-2,CASSQDRPASGGAGELFF,TGTGCCAGCAGCCAAGATCGTCCAGCTAGCGGGGGGGCCGGGGAGCTGTTTTTT
TRBD1,TRBJ2-2,.,TRBV30,CAWLGTANTGELFF,TGTGCCTGGCTGGGGACAGCGAACACCGGGGAGCTGTTTTTT
.,TRBJ1-3,.,TRBV6-1,CASSGGSAPGRGNTIYF,TGTGCCAGCAGTGGGGGATCCGCCCCAGGTCGTGGAAACACCATATATTTT
.,TRBJ2-5,.,TRBV5-4,CASSLPQRLETQYF,TGTGCCAGCAGCTTGCCCCAAAGATTAGAGACCCAGTACTTC
TRBD2,TRBJ2-3,.,TRBV5-6,CASSLRLAGGTDTQYF,TGTGCCAGCAGCTTGAGGCTAGCGGGGGGCACAGATACGCAGTATTTT
.,TRBJ1-5,.,TRBV2,CASRYRSNQPQHF,TGTGCCAGCAGGTACAGAAGCAATCAGCCCCAGCATTTT
TRBD1,TRBJ2-7,.,TRBV6-6,CASSYSWGQGGEQYF,TGTGCCAGCAGTTACTCATGGGGACAGGGGGGCGAGCAGTACTTC
.,TRBJ1-1,.,TRBV5-5,CASSPWGGASTEAFF,TGTGCCAGCAGCCCGTGGGGGGGCGCGTCGACTGAAGCTTTCTTT
TRBD1,TRBJ2-3,.,TRBV5-5,CASSSTGAPDTQYF,TGTGCCAGCAGCTCAACAGGGGCCCCAGATACGCAGTATTTT
.,TRBJ2-7,.,TRBV19,CASTQGRGPYEQYF,TGTGCCAGTACCCAGGGTAGGGGTCCGTACGAGCAGTACTTC
.,TRBJ2-7,.,TRBV19,CASSISSGRYYEQYF,TGTGCCAGTAGTATCTCGTCAGGGAGGTACTACGAGCAGTACTTC
TRBD1,TRBJ1-3,.,TRBV9,CASSTGTGLGNTIYF,TGTGCCAGCAGTACCGGGACAGGGCTTGGAAACACCATATATTTT
TRBD1,TRBJ2-5,.,TRBV5-1,CASSLGDRAKQETQYF,TGCGCCAGCAGCTTAGGTGACAGGGCCAAACAAGAGACCCAGTACTTC
TRBD1,TRBJ2-1,.,TRBV28,CASSDAGQGDYNEQFF,TGTGCCAGCAGTGATGCCGGACAGGGGGACTACAATGAGCAGTTCTTC
.,TRBJ2-1,.,TRBV11-1,CASSFDLSSYNEQFF,TGTGCCAGCAGCTTCGACCTGAGCTCCTACAATGAGCAGTTCTTC
TRBD1,TRBJ1-2,.,TRBV6-6,CASSRDRGNYGYTF,TGTGCCAGCAGTCGCGACAGGGGGAACTATGGCTACACCTTC
.,TRBJ1-1,.,TRBV2,CASSPWGGNTEAFF,TGTGCCAGCAGCCCTTGGGGGGGGAACACTGAAGCTTTCTTT
.,TRBJ1-3,few,TRBV6-1,CASSEGPWPGNTIYF,TGTGCCAGCAGTGAGGGCCCCTGGCCCGGAAACACCATATATTTT
TRBD1,TRBJ1-6,.,TRBV5-5,CASSSWVAGGYNSPLHF,TGTGCCAGCAGCTCGTGGGTGGCAGGGGGCTATAATTCACCCCTCCACTTT
.,TRBJ2-2,.,TRBV6-5,CASSYMQGGTGELFF,TGTGCCAGCAGTTACATGCAGGGGGGCACCGGGGAGCTGTTTTTT
TRBD1,TRBJ2-1,.,TRBV6-5,CASRSTGNNEQFF,TGTGCCAGCCGGTCGACAGGGAACAATGAGCAGTTCTTC
.,TRBJ1-2,.,TRBV5-4,CASSSTLNYGYTF,TGTGCCAGCAGTTCGACACTTAACTATGGCTACACCTTC
.,TRBJ1-2,.,TRBV5-4,CASSLGQGINYGYTF,TGTGCCAGCAGCTTGGGTCAGGGCATTAACTATGGCTACACCTTC
TRBD1,TRBJ2-1,.,TRBV29-1,CSVEGDREGNEQFF,TGCAGCGTTGAAGGGGACAGGGAGGGCAATGAGCAGTTCTTC
.,TRBJ1-6,.,TRBV7-9,CAGRNGAYNSPLHF,TGTGCCGGGCGTAACGGGGCCTATAATTCACCCCTCCACTTT
TRBD1,TRBJ2-2,once,TRBV7-9,CASSSRDRGNTGELFF,TGTGCCAGCAGCTCCCGGGACAGGGGAAACACCGGGGAGCTGTTTTTT
TRBD2,TRBJ2-7,.,TRBV11-3,CASSSWTSGKALEQYF,TGTGCCAGCAGCTCCTGGACTAGCGGGAAAGCTCTCGAGCAGTACTTC
TRBD2,TRBJ2-7,few,TRBV15,CATSRGGIAGNEQYF,TGTGCCACCAGCAGAGGAGGGATAGCGGGAAATGAGCAGTACTTC
TRBD1,TRBJ2-5,.,TRBV5-4,CASSLYRGGETQYF,TGTGCCAGCAGCTTGTACAGGGGTGGCGAGACCCAGTACTTC
.,TRBJ1-2,.,TRBV28,CASSSGLYGYTF,TGTGCCAGCAGTTCAGGGTTATATGGCTACACCTTC
.,TRBJ1-3,.,TRBV4-3,CASSQGEVRGPPGNTIYF,TGCGCCAGCAGCCAAGGAGAGGTCCGGGGCCCACCTGGAAACACCATATATTTT
.,TRBJ1-1,.,TRBV27,CASSFTGLYGEAFF,TGTGCCAGCAGCTTTACAGGGCTTTACGGCGAAGCTTTCTTT
.,TRBJ2-7,.,TRBV10-3,CAIKGDEGSYEQYF,TGTGCCATCAAAGGGGACGAGGGTTCCTACGAGCAGTACTTC
.,TRBJ1-3,.,TRBV2,CASSEKNTIYF,TGTGCCAGCAGTGAGAAGAACACCATATATTTT
TRBD1,TRBJ2-7,once,TRBV11-2,CASRGQTYEQYF,TGTGCCAGCAGGGGACAGACCTACGAGCAGTACTTC
TRBD1,TRBJ1-4,.,TRBV25-1,CASSESTGGPLNEKLFF,TGTGCCAGCAGTGAATCGACAGGGGGCCCCCTTAATGAAAAACTGTTTTTT
TRBD2,TRBJ2-7,.,TRBV14,CASSQRTSGSNEQYF,TGTGCCAGCAGCCAGAGGACTAGCGGGAGTAACGAGCAGTACTTC
.,TRBJ1-1,.,TRBV7-8,CASSLGQNTEAFF,TGTGCCAGCAGCTTAGGACAGAACACTGAAGCTTTCTTT
.,TRBJ1-1,.,TRBV5-1,CASSLGGDTEAFF,TGCGCCAGCAGCTTGGGGGGTGACACTGAAGCTTTCTTT
.,TRBJ1-6,.,TRBV27,CASSLSLDPRKPLHF,TGTGCCAGCAGTTTATCCCTCGATCCGCGGAAACCCCTCCACTTT
.,TRBJ2-7,.,TRBV18,CASSPPGWGQYEQYF,TGTGCCAGCTCACCACCGGGCTGGGGGCAATACGAGCAGTACTTC
.,TRBJ1-1,.,TRBV28,CASRKMAVWMAGLNTEAFF,TGTGCCAGCAGGAAGATGGCGGTTTGGATGGCGGGACTGAACACTGAAGCTTTCTTT
.,TRBJ1-4,few,TRBV28,CASSMRNEKLFF,TGTGCCAGCAGCATGAGGAATGAAAAACTGTTTTTT
.,TRBJ1-3,.,TRBV7-9,CAAGGWSGNTIYF,TGTGCCGCGGGGGGATGGTCTGGAAACACCATATATTTT
.,TRBJ2-3,.,TRBV10-1,CASSEAGTSTDTQYF,TGCGCCAGCAGTGAGGCCGGGACTAGCACAGATACGCAGTATTTT
.,TRBJ1-5,few,TRBV28,CASSLGGVRQPQHF,TGTGCCAGCAGTTTAGGGGGCGTTCGGCAGCCCCAGCATTTT
TRBD2,TRBJ2-5,.,TRBV7-9,CASSPGASGGQETQYF,TGTGCCAGCAGCCCCGGGGCTAGCGGGGGGCAAGAGACCCAGTACTTC
.,TRBJ1-1,.,TRBV6-5,CASRSDPLNTEAFF,TGTGCCAGCAGGTCCGACCCCTTGAACACTGAAGCTTTCTTT
TRBD1,TRBJ1-5,.,TRBV19,CASRGKRGGTGGNQPQHF,TGTGCCAGTAGAGGCAAACGGGGAGGGACAGGCGGCAATCAGCCCCAGCATTTT
.,TRBJ2-5,once,TRBV27,CASSLDRETQYF,TGTGCCAGCAGTTTAGATCGGGAGACCCAGTACTTC
.,TRBJ2-5,.,TRBV9,CASNSGGGAGETQYF,TGTGCCAGCAATTCGGGAGGGGGCGCGGGAGAGACCCAGTACTTC